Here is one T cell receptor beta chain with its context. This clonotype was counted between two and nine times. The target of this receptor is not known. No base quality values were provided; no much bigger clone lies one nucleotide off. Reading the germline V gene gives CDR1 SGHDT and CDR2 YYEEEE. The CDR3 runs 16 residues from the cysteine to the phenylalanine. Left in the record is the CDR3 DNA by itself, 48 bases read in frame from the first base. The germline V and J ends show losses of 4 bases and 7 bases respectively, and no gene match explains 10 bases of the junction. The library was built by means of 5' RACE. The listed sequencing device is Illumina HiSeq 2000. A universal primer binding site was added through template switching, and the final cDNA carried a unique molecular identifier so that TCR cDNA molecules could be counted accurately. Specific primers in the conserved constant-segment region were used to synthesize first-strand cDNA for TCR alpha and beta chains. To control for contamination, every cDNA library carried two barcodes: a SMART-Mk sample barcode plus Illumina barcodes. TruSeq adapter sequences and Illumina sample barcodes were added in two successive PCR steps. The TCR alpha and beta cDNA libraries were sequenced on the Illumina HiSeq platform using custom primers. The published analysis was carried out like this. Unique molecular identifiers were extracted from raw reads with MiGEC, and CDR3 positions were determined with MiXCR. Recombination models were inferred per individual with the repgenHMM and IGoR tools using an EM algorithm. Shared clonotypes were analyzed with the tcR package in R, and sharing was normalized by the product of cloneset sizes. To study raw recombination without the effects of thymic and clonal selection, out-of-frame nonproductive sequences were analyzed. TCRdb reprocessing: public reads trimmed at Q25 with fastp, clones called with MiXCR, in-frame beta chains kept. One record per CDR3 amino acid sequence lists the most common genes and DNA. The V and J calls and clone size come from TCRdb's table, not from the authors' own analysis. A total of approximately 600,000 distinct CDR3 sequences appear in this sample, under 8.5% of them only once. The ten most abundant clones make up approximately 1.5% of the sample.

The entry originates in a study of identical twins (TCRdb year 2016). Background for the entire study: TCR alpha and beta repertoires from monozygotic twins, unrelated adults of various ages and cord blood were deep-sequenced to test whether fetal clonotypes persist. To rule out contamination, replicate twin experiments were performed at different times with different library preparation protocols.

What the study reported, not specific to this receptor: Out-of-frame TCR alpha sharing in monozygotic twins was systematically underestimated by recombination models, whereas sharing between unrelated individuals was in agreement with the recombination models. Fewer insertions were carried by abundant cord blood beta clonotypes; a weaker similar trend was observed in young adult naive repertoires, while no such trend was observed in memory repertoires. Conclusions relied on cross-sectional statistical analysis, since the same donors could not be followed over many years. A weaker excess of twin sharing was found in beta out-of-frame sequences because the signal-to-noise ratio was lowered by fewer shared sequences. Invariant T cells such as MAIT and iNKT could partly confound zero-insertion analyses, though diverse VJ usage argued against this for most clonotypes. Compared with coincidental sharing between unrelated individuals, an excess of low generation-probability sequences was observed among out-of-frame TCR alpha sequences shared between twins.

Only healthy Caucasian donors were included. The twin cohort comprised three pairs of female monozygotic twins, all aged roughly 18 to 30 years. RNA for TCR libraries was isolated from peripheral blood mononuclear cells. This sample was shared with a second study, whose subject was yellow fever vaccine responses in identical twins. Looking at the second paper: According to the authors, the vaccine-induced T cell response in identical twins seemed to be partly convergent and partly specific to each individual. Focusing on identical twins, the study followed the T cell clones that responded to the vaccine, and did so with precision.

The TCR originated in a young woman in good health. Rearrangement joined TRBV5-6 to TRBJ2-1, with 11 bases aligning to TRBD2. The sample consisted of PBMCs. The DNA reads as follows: TGTGCCAGCAGCCCCTTGGGACTAGCGGAGGGTAATGAGCAGTTCTTC. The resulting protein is CASSPLGLAEGNEQFF. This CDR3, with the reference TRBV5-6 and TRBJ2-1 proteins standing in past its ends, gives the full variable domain DAGVTQSPTHLIKTRGQQVTLRCSPKSGHDTVSWYQQALGQGPQFIFQYYEEEERQRGNFPDRFSGHQFPNYSSELNVNALLLGDSALYLCASSPLGLAEGNEQFFGPGTRLTVL.